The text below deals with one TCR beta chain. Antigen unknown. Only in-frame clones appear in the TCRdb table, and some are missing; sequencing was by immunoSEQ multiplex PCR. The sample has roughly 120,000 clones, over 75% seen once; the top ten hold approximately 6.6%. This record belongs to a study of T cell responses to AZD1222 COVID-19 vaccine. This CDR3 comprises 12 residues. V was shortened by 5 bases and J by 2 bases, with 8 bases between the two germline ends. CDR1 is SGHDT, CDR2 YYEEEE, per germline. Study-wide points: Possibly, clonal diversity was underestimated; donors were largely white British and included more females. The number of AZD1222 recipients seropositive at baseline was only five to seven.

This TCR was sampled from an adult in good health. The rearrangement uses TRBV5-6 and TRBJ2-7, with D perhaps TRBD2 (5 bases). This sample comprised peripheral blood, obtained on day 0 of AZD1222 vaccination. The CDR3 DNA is TGTGCCAGCAGTCGAGCGGCCTACGAGCAGTACTTC. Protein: CASSRAAYEQYF.